The present T cell receptor (beta chain) was sequenced within a study of T cell responses to AZD1222 COVID-19 vaccine. General study results and limits: Repertoire collection took place solely once the T cell response had peaked. Among spike-specific TCRs, nearly half reportedly target unmutated variant regions.

Germline trimming cut 4 bases from V and 5 bases from J; bases unmatched to any gene: 13. Per germline, CDR1 SGHRS and CDR2 YFSETQ. The CDR3 consists of 16 residues. Notes on this clone: Its antigen remains unknown.

Method: immunoSEQ multiplex PCR; TCRdb's copy keeps in-frame clones and lacks some. Of some 200,000 clones in the sample, about nine tenths were seen once. The sequencing used peripheral blood, collected 28 days after the second AZD1222 dose. The clonotype originates from an adult who received the AZD1222 COVID-19 vaccine. This rearrangement joins TRBV5-1 to TRBJ2-7; 9 bases line up with TRBD1. As DNA, the CDR3 is TGCGCCAGCAGCCAGGGGGCGGGACAGGGTCTAAACGAGCAGTACTTC. Translation: CASSQGAGQGLNEQYF.